The T cell receptor beta chain under discussion was sequenced for a study of graft-versus-host responses after intestinal transplantation. Study overall: Multivisceral, liver-intestinal, or isolated intestinal transplants were given to recipients. Anti-thymocyte globulin induction, then tacrolimus and steroids for about three years, went to all recipients. Study-wide results and caveats: There were GvH clones found in recipient marrow, and some of them appeared first in ileum or blood. Graft-donor T cell macrochimerism in patients accompanied high graft-versus-host to host-versus-graft clonal ratios in allografts.

Regarding this clone: Its antigen remains unknown.

Only in-frame clones appear in the TCRdb table, and some are missing; sequencing was by immunoSEQ multiplex PCR. The table lists 130,000 or so clones, around 90% of them singletons. Germline trimming cut 0 bases from V and 4 bases from J; bases unmatched to any gene: 3. Germline V gene sequence: CDR1 SGDLS, CDR2 YYNGEE. The CDR3 length is 15 residues. The material was unstimulated CD4+ T cells sorted from spleen or lymph node cells, obtained before intestinal transplant. V is TRBV9 and J is TRBJ1-3; 8 bases are shared with TRBD1. The clonotype was recovered from a human donor who received an intestinal transplant. The CDR3 region has the DNA TGTGCCAGCAGCGTAGAGGACAGGGCCGGAAACACCATATATTTT. Translated, it gives CASSVEDRAGNTIYF. The whole variable domain, remainder taken from reference TRBV9 and TRBJ1-3, is DSGVTQTPKHLITATGQRVTLRCSPRSGDLSVYWYQQSLDQGLQFLIQYYNGEERAKGNILERFSAQQFPDLHSELNLSSLELGDSALYFCASSVEDRAGNTIYFGEGSWLTVV.